The following is a TCR beta chain sequence with its context. Some clones are missing from TCRdb's copy, which holds only in-frame ones; the method was immunoSEQ multiplex PCR. The table lists millions of clones, approximately 94% of them singletons, with about 1.5% in the top ten. This CDR3 spans 12 amino acids. V dropped 3 bases and J dropped 3 bases, with 6 bases sitting between them. Germline CDR1 and CDR2: WSHSY and SAAADI. Positively selected for CCR7, the CD45RO-negative cells used as naive CD8 cells excluded terminally differentiated effector memory CD45RA+ cells. This specimen comes from a study of shared clonotypes between healthy human individuals.

This clonotype was obtained from a man aged 18 to 29 in good health. Some clones in this sample may be carry-over from other donors' samples. This sequence joins TRBV10-2 and TRBJ2-7; D unclear. Sequences were obtained from naive CD8+ T cells from PBMCs. Written as DNA, the CDR3 is TGCGCCAGCAGTGAAAGCGTCTACGAGCAGTACTTC. Translated, it gives CASSESVYEQYF.